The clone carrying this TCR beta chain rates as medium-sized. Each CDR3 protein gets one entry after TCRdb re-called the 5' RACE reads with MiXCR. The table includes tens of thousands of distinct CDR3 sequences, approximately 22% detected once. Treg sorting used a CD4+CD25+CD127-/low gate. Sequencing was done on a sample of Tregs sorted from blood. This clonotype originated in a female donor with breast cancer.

The chain's CDR3 is CASSLSGELFF. CDR3 DNA sequence: TGTGCCAGCAGCTTGTCTGGCGAGCTGTTTTTT. The chain couples TRBV7-9 to TRBJ2-2, with D hard to call. The V gene's germline CDR1 is SEHNR and CDR2 FQNEAQ (reference sequence). V was trimmed by 3 bases and J by 11 bases, leaving 7 bases between them. This CDR3 contains 11 residues. Using reference TRBV7-9 and TRBJ2-2 for the parts outside the CDR3, the full variable domain is DTGVSQNPRHKITKRGQNVTFRCDPISEHNRLYWYRQTLGQGPEFLTYFQNEAQLEKSRLLSDRFSAERPKGSFSTLEIQRTEQGDSAMYLCASSLSGELFFGEGSRLTVL.